This T cell receptor (beta chain) was identified during a study of blood T cell repertoires in COVID-19. Study-wide context: In each case, the material was cDNA or gDNA derived from T cells, B-cell-depleted T cells, or PBMCs.

Participants came from about 23 US areas, aged roughly 18 to 89 years. Self-reported history from a screening survey and questionnaire set each donor's cohort. In the authors' workflow: Counts of nucleated cells, estimated from reference gene primer amplification, were obtained. The assay was immunoSEQ multiplex PCR, and TCRdb's table has in-frame clones only and misses some. That table supplies the V and J calls and clone size; D and trimming were determined from the DNA. The sample includes 300,000 to 400,000 clones, about 86% of them seen just once. This TCR came from a woman aged 40 to 49 with acute COVID-19. Specimen: PBMCs or T cells enriched from blood (not recorded which).

The CDR3 spells CASSYLGGRSNSYEQYF. The DNA of the CDR3 is TGTGCCAGCAGTTACTTGGGCGGGAGGTCGAATTCCTACGAGCAGTACTTC. The genes are TRBV6-7 and TRBJ2-7; 8 bases map to TRBD2. TRBV6-7 is classed as an ORF, of uncertain function. The CDR3 is 17 amino acids. With 1 base clipped from V and 1 base from J, the junction kept 9 bases outside the gene matches.